This T cell receptor beta chain emerged from a study of blood T cell repertoires in COVID-19. Germline V gene lookup returns CDR1 SEHNR and CDR2 FQNEAQ (reference sequence). This CDR3 has 16 residues. Trimming pared 5 bases from V and 1 base from J, leaving 15 bases between. Libraries were prepared by immunoSEQ multiplex PCR; TCRdb keeps only in-frame clonotypes and omits some of them. The sample has 50,000 or so clones, roughly 89% seen once; the top ten hold around 27%. This chain joins TRBV7-9 and TRBJ1-3; tentative D call: TRBD1 (5 bases). The source is a human donor in a cohort sampled during active COVID-19. The specimen was peripheral blood. DNA of the CDR3: TGTGCCAGCAGCCCCGCAGGGACTAGGTCTGGAAACACCATATATTTT. Protein product: CASSPAGTRSGNTIYF.